Listed below are T cell receptor beta chains from one sample, sequenced in a study of blood T cell repertoires in COVID-19. Method: immunoSEQ multiplex PCR; TCRdb's copy keeps in-frame clones and lacks some. The table records fewer than 250,000 clones, approximately 87% of them present only once. The sample comprised peripheral blood. These receptors were taken from a woman aged 45-65 years with acute or convalescent COVID-19. The CDR3 runs from the conserved cysteine through the conserved F or W. Each record gives: V gene, D gene, J gene, clone size, CDR3 protein, CDR3 DNA. D genes are given only for firm matches. Size is omitted from some rows. Given values are once, few, many or a class for expanded clones.

>TRBV11-2|.|TRBJ2-3|.
CASTNHGGGPDTQYF
TGTGCCAGCACTAATCACGGAGGGGGCCCCGATACGCAGTATTTT
>TRBV6-6|TRBD2|TRBJ2-7|.
CASSPSGNYEQYF
TGTGCCAGCAGTCCTAGCGGGAACTACGAGCAGTACTTC
>TRBV19|TRBD1|TRBJ2-2|.
CASSPGQGWGTGELFF
TGTGCCAGTAGCCCAGGACAGGGATGGGGTACCGGGGAGCTGTTTTTT
>TRBV4-2|TRBD1|TRBJ2-4|once
CASSQYRGWDIQYF
TGTGCCAGCAGCCAATACAGGGGGTGGGACATTCAGTACTTC
>TRBV29-1|.|TRBJ1-4|.
CSAGAGSGDEKLFF
TGCAGCGCTGGGGCAGGATCAGGGGATGAAAAACTGTTTTTT
>TRBV12-3/TRBV12-4|.|TRBJ2-1|.
CASSSGHYNEQFF
TGTGCCAGCAGTTCGGGACATTACAATGAGCAGTTCTTC
>TRBV7-2|.|TRBJ1-1|few
CASTPTDSRNTEAFF
TGTGCCAGTACTCCTACGGACAGTCGGAACACTGAAGCTTTCTTT
>TRBV3-1/TRBV3-2|.|TRBJ2-3|.
CASTRSGRWGTDTQYF
TGTGCCAGCACCCGAAGTGGGAGGTGGGGCACAGATACGCAGTATTTT
>TRBV9|.|TRBJ1-1|.
CASSVGRGHTEAFF
TGTGCCAGCAGCGTAGGCAGGGGACACACTGAAGCTTTCTTT
>TRBV9|.|TRBJ2-1|.
CASSVGRGGYNEQFF
TGTGCCAGCAGCGTAGGGAGGGGTGGGTACAATGAGCAGTTCTTC
>TRBV29-1|TRBD1|TRBJ1-5|.
CSVWDRGSNQPQHF
TGCAGCGTTTGGGACAGGGGGAGCAATCAGCCCCAGCATTTT
>TRBV4-3|.|TRBJ1-3|.
CASSQEPSSGNTIYF
TGCGCCAGCAGCCAAGAGCCCAGCTCTGGAAACACCATATATTTT
>TRBV5-1|TRBD1|TRBJ2-5|.
CASSRGQEQETQYF
TGCGCCAGCAGCCGAGGACAGGAGCAAGAGACCCAGTACTTC
>TRBV10-3|.|TRBJ1-2|.
CAISDSPRAYGYTF
TGTGCCATCAGTGACTCGCCCAGGGCCTATGGCTACACCTTC
>TRBV3-1/TRBV3-2|TRBD2|TRBJ2-7|.
CASSQGTSGYEQYF
TGTGCCAGCAGCCAAGGAACTAGCGGCTACGAGCAGTACTTC
>TRBV13|TRBD1|TRBJ2-4|.
CASKRTGIAKNIQYF
TGTGCCAGCAAGAGGACAGGGATAGCCAAAAACATTCAGTACTTC
>TRBV3-1/TRBV3-2|.|TRBJ2-7|.
CASILQASGDEQYF
TGTGCCAGCATCCTACAGGCTAGTGGGGACGAGCAGTACTTC
>TRBV5-1|TRBD2|TRBJ2-3|.
CASSFLAGSTDTQYF
TGCGCCAGCAGCTTCCTAGCGGGAAGCACAGATACGCAGTATTTT
>TRBV4-1|TRBD1|TRBJ1-5|.
CASSSGGSNQPQHF
TGCGCCAGCAGCTCAGGGGGGAGCAATCAGCCCCAGCATTTT
>TRBV3-1/TRBV3-2|TRBD1|TRBJ1-5|.
CASSPDRDQPQHF
TGTGCCAGCAGCCCCGACAGGGACCAGCCCCAGCATTTT
>TRBV27|TRBD1|TRBJ1-2|.
CASSTTRGRDGYTF
TGTGCCAGCAGTACCACCAGGGGGCGGGATGGCTACACCTTC
>TRBV6-5|.|TRBJ2-2|.
CASTPSTGELFF
TGTGCCAGCACCCCCTCGACCGGGGAGCTGTTTTTT
>TRBV30|.|TRBJ2-7|.
CAWSVGPPYEQYF
TGTGCCTGGAGTGTTGGGCCGCCCTACGAGCAGTACTTC
>TRBV6-6|TRBD1|TRBJ1-5|.
CASSYSGQGNQPQHF
TGTGCCAGCAGTTACTCGGGACAGGGCAATCAGCCCCAGCATTTT
>TRBV7-9|TRBD2|TRBJ2-1|.
CASSFYPSGDNEQFF
TGTGCCAGCAGCTTCTACCCTAGCGGGGACAATGAGCAGTTCTTC
>TRBV19|TRBD1|TRBJ1-1|.
CASSTRQGAFTNTEAFF
TGTGCCAGTAGTACCAGACAGGGGGCGTTTACGAACACTGAAGCTTTCTTT
>TRBV2|.|TRBJ1-6|few
CASSEASRNSPLHF
TGTGCCAGCAGTGAAGCCTCTCGTAATTCACCCCTCCACTTT
>TRBV5-6|TRBD1|TRBJ1-3|.
CASFDRDRLGNTIYF
TGTGCCAGTTTCGACAGGGATAGACTTGGAAACACCATATATTTT
>TRBV15|TRBD2|TRBJ2-7|.
CATSRNPLVGLADEQYF
TGTGCCACCAGCAGAAATCCCCTCGTAGGACTAGCGGACGAGCAGTACTTC